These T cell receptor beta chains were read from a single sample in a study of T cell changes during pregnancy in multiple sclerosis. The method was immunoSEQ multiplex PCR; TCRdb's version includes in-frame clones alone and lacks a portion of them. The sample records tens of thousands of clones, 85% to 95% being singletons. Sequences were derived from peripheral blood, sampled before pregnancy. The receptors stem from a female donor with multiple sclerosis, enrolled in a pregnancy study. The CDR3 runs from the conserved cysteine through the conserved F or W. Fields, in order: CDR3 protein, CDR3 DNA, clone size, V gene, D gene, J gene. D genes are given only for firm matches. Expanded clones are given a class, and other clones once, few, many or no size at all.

CASSVSRDRQNTEAFF	TGTGCCAGCAGTGTCTCTCGGGACAGACAGAACACTGAAGCTTTCTTT	.	TRBV2	TRBD1	TRBJ1-1
CASSLSSNQPQHF	TGTGCCAGCAGCTTATCTTCGAATCAGCCCCAGCATTTT	.	TRBV13	.	TRBJ1-5
CASSQDIQFNQPQHF	TGCGCCAGCAGCCAAGATATTCAGTTCAATCAGCCCCAGCATTTT	.	TRBV4-3	.	TRBJ1-5
CASKPGQGGYGYTF	TGTGCCAGCAAGCCGGGACAGGGAGGCTATGGCTACACCTTC	.	TRBV27	TRBD1	TRBJ1-2
CASSSGLPPYNEQFF	TGTGCCAGCAGTTCGGGACTACCTCCCTACAATGAGCAGTTCTTC	.	TRBV5-6	TRBD2	TRBJ2-1
CASRLLAGGYNEQFF	TGTGCCAGCAGGCTACTAGCGGGAGGGTACAATGAGCAGTTCTTC	.	TRBV27	TRBD2	TRBJ2-1
CASSPAVYEQYF	TGTGCCAGCAGCCCCGCAGTGTACGAGCAGTACTTC	.	TRBV11-2	.	TRBJ2-7
CASSLAGLYGYTF	TGTGCCAGCAGCTTAGCGGGACTCTATGGCTACACCTTC	few	TRBV7-2	.	TRBJ1-2
CASSLEDLAVNEQFF	TGTGCCAGCAGCTTAGAAGATCTAGCGGTCAATGAGCAGTTCTTC	.	TRBV7-2	TRBD2	TRBJ2-1
CSGLAADTQYF	TGCAGTGGGCTAGCGGCAGATACGCAGTATTTT	.	TRBV20-1	TRBD2	TRBJ2-3
CASKREAPSRNEQFF	TGTGCCAGCAAGCGGGAGGCACCCTCGAGGAATGAGCAGTTCTTC	few	TRBV6-5	TRBD2	TRBJ2-1
CASSLAGREFGRDTEAFF	TGTGCCAGCAGCTTAGCCGGGAGGGAATTCGGGCGGGACACTGAAGCTTTCTTT	.	TRBV7-8	.	TRBJ1-1
CASSLAAGGRDTQYF	TGTGCCAGCAGCTTAGCAGCGGGAGGGAGGGATACGCAGTATTTT	.	TRBV7-2	TRBD2	TRBJ2-3
CASSEKGSGSQETQYF	TGTGCCAGCAGTGAGAAGGGTAGCGGGAGTCAAGAGACCCAGTACTTC	.	TRBV2	TRBD2	TRBJ2-5
CSAPGTGQYGYTF	TGCAGCGCCCCCGGGACAGGGCAATATGGCTACACCTTC	.	TRBV29-1	TRBD1	TRBJ1-2
CASGLVQVDRANQPQHF	TGTGCTAGTGGTTTGGTACAGGTGGACAGGGCCAATCAGCCCCAGCATTTT	.	TRBV12-5	TRBD1	TRBJ1-5
CASSLNPIVGEQFF	TGTGCCAGCAGCTTGAATCCGATAGTCGGTGAGCAGTTCTTC	.	TRBV5-4	.	TRBJ2-1
CASSPLLTGGAETQYF	TGTGCCAGCAGTCCTCTTCTGACAGGGGGTGCGGAGACCCAGTACTTC	.	TRBV27	TRBD1	TRBJ2-5
CASSLLAGRYNEQFF	TGTGCCAGCAGTTTACTAGCGGGGCGCTACAATGAGCAGTTCTTC	.	TRBV28	TRBD2	TRBJ2-1
CASREGLAGGGETQYF	TGTGCCAGCAGGGAAGGACTAGCGGGAGGGGGAGAGACCCAGTACTTC	.	TRBV2	TRBD2	TRBJ2-5
CASRYSGRAEVEGNNEQFF	TGTGCCAGCCGATATAGCGGGAGGGCCGAAGTGGAGGGGAACAATGAGCAGTTCTTC	.	TRBV28	TRBD2	TRBJ2-1
CASSSHVAATSYNEQFF	TGTGCCAGCAGCTCCCACGTAGCGGCCACTTCCTACAATGAGCAGTTCTTC	medium-sized	TRBV7-2	.	TRBJ2-1
CASSPNRGQIRAGELFF	TGTGCCAGCAGCCCTAACAGGGGGCAAATACGGGCCGGGGAGCTGTTTTTT	.	TRBV27	TRBD1	TRBJ2-2
CSVESGITQYF	TGCAGCGTTGAAAGCGGGATCACGCAGTATTTT	.	TRBV29-1	TRBD2	TRBJ2-3
CAWDGTGYFNTEAFF	TGTGCCTGGGACGGGACAGGGTATTTCAACACTGAAGCTTTCTTT	.	TRBV30	TRBD1	TRBJ1-1
CASSLTSGSYRNEQFF	TGTGCCAGCAGTTTAACTAGCGGGAGTTACCGAAATGAGCAGTTCTTC	.	TRBV28	TRBD2	TRBJ2-1
CASSLDLSSYNEQFF	TGTGCCAGCAGCTTGGACCTGAGCTCCTACAATGAGCAGTTCTTC	few	TRBV5-5	.	TRBJ2-1
CASSPSSGTNYEQYF	TGTGCCAGTAGCCCCAGCTCCGGGACTAACTACGAGCAGTACTTC	.	TRBV19	TRBD2	TRBJ2-7
CASSLSRGGRLSYEQYF	TGTGCCAGCAGTTTATCTCGCGGGGGTAGACTCTCCTACGAGCAGTACTTC	.	TRBV28	TRBD2	TRBJ2-7
CASSIEGGRGDTQYF	TGTGCCAGTAGTATAGAGGGCGGGAGGGGAGATACGCAGTATTTT	.	TRBV19	TRBD2	TRBJ2-3
CASSARREVNTEAFF	TGTGCCAGTAGTGCTCGACGGGAGGTGAACACTGAAGCTTTCTTT	.	TRBV19	.	TRBJ1-1
CASSIGGDNQPQHF	TGTGCCAGTAGTATAGGCGGGGACAATCAGCCCCAGCATTTT	.	TRBV19	.	TRBJ1-5
CASSWDQGAGGDTEAFF	TGTGCCAGCAGCTGGGATCAGGGGGCAGGCGGTGACACTGAAGCTTTCTTT	.	TRBV7-9	TRBD1	TRBJ1-1
CASSPSRNSIQYF	TGTGCCAGCAGCCCTAGCCGGAATAGCATTCAGTACTTC	.	TRBV9	.	TRBJ2-4
CASSMSRGDTEAFF	TGTGCCAGTAGTATGAGCAGGGGTGACACTGAAGCTTTCTTT	.	TRBV19	.	TRBJ1-1
CASSPGTGPYEQYF	TGTGCCAGCAGCCCCGGGACAGGGCCCTACGAGCAGTACTTC	.	TRBV27	TRBD1	TRBJ2-7
CASSLAASGAYEQYF	TGTGCCAGCAGCTTAGCGGCTAGCGGAGCCTACGAGCAGTACTTC	.	TRBV13	TRBD2	TRBJ2-7
CASSPGQGVDGYTF	TGTGCCAGCAGTCCCGGACAGGGCGTCGATGGCTACACCTTC	.	TRBV6-4	TRBD1	TRBJ1-2
CASSVATWEGNEQFF	TGTGCCAGCAGCGTAGCTACGTGGGAGGGCAATGAGCAGTTCTTC	.	TRBV9	TRBD2	TRBJ2-1
CAWSVNRGLIQPQHF	TGTGCCTGGAGTGTGAACAGGGGGTTGATTCAGCCCCAGCATTTT	few	TRBV30	TRBD1	TRBJ1-5
CASSLSSGRGTDTQYF	TGTGCCAGCAGCTTATCCAGCGGGAGGGGAACAGATACGCAGTATTTT	.	TRBV7-2	TRBD2	TRBJ2-3
CASSTPLNTGELFF	TGTGCCAGCAGTACACCCCTTAACACCGGGGAGCTGTTTTTT	.	TRBV28	.	TRBJ2-2
CASSIWGLAGGPNEQFF	TGTGCCAGTAGTATTTGGGGACTAGCGGGAGGGCCCAATGAGCAGTTCTTC	.	TRBV19	TRBD2	TRBJ2-1
CASSPQGAGANVLTF	TGTGCCAGCAGTCCGCAGGGTGCTGGGGCCAACGTCCTGACTTTC	.	TRBV27	.	TRBJ2-6
CASTYWLLSYEQYF	TGTGCCAGCACCTATTGGTTGCTATCCTACGAGCAGTACTTC	.	TRBV5-6	.	TRBJ2-7
CAIRGGPSTDTQYF	TGTGCCATCAGGGGGGGTCCGAGTACAGATACGCAGTATTTT	.	TRBV10-3	.	TRBJ2-3
CASSFPKTGEFNTEAFF	TGCGCCAGCAGCTTCCCCAAGACAGGGGAGTTTAACACTGAAGCTTTCTTT	.	TRBV5-1	TRBD1	TRBJ1-1
CASSIEGSGGDTQYF	TGTGCCAGTAGTATAGAGGGCTCCGGGGGTGATACGCAGTATTTT	.	TRBV19	.	TRBJ2-3
CASRLAGGLYNEQFF	TGTGCCAGCAGGTTAGCGGGAGGGCTGTACAATGAGCAGTTCTTC	.	TRBV5-4	TRBD2	TRBJ2-1
CASAGGSSNIQYF	TGTGCCAGCGCGGGCGGGAGTTCAAACATTCAGTACTTC	.	TRBV2	TRBD2	TRBJ2-4
CASSQDAGVSNEKLFF	TGCGCCAGCAGCCAAGATGCCGGGGTGTCTAATGAAAAACTGTTTTTT	once	TRBV4-3	.	TRBJ1-4
CASSLVQNPGNYGYTF	TGCGCCAGCAGCTTAGTCCAAAACCCAGGAAACTATGGCTACACCTTC	.	TRBV5-1	.	TRBJ1-2
CASSKVKAFALFNEKLFF	TGTGCCAGCAGCAAAGTTAAAGCTTTTGCTTTGTTTAATGAAAAACTGTTTTTT	.	TRBV21-1	.	TRBJ1-4
CSGMGGYGYTF	TGCAGTGGAATGGGGGGCTATGGCTACACCTTC	.	TRBV20-1	.	TRBJ1-2
CASSQVGASGGFEQFF	TGTGCCAGCAGCCAAGTGGGAGCTAGCGGTGGGTTTGAGCAGTTCTTC	.	TRBV4-2	TRBD2	TRBJ2-1